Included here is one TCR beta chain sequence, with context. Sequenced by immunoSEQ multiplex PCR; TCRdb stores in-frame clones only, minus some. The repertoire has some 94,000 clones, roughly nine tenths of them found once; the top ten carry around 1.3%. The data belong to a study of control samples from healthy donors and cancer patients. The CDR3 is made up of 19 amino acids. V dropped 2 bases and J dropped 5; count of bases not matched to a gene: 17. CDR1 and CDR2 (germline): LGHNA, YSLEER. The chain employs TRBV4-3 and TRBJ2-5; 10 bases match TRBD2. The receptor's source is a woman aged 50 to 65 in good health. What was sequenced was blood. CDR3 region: CASSQHSLAGGLVRETQYF. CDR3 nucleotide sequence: TGCGCCAGCAGCCAACACTCCTTAGCGGGGGGCCTCGTCCGGGAGACCCAGTACTTC.